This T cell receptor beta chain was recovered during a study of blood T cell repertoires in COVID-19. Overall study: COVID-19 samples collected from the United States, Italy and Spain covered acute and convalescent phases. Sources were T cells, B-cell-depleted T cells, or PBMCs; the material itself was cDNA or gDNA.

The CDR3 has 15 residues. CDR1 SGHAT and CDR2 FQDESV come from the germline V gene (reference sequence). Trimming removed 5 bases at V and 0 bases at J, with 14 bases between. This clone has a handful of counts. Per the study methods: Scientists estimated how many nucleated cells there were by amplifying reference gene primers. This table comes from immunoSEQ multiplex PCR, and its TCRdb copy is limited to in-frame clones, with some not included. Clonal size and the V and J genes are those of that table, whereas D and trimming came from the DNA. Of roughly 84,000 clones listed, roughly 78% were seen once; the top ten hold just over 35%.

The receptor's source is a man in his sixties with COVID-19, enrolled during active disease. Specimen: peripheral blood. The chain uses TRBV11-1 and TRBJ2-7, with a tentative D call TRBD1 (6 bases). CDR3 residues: CASSPGTSSSYEQYF. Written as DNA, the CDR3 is TGTGCCAGCAGCCCGGGGACATCCAGCTCCTACGAGCAGTACTTC.